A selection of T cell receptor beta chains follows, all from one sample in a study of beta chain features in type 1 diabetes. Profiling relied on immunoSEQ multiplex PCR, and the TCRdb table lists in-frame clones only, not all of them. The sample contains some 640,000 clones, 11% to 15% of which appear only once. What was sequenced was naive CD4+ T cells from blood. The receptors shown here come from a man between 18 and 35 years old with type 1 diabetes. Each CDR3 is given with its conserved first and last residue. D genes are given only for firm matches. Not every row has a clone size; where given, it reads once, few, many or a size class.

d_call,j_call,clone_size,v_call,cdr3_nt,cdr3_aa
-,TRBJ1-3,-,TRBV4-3,TGCGCCAGCAGCCAAGAATCGCCTGGAAACACCATATATTTT,CASSQESPGNTIYF
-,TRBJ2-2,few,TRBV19,TGTGCCAGTAGTATGAACAGCCTTACCGGGGAGCTGTTTTTT,CASSMNSLTGELFF
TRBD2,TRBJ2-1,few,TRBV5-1,TGCGCCAGCAGCGGTAGCGGGTCCTACAATGAGCAGTTCTTC,CASSGSGSYNEQFF
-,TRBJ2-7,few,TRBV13,TGTGCCAGCAGCTCCCGAACAAGCAGCGGGTACGAGCAGTACTTC,CASSSRTSSGYEQYF
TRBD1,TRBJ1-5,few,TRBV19,TGTGCCAGTAGTACGACAGGGGGCCGGAATCAGCCCCAGCATTTT,CASSTTGGRNQPQHF
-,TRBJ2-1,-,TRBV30,TGTGCCTGGGCCCCGGTTAGGACTTCAAGGACCTACAATGAGCAGTTCTTC,CAWAPVRTSRTYNEQFF
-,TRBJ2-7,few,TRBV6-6,TGTGCCAGCAGCTGGAGTGTCGGCGAGCAGTACTTC,CASSWSVGEQYF
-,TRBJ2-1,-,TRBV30,TGTGCCTGGAGTGTGGCCTACCTAAATGAGCAGTTCTTC,CAWSVAYLNEQFF
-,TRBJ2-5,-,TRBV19,TGTGCCAGTAGTATAGGGGCGGCGGCTACCATCGAGACCCAGTACTTC,CASSIGAAATIETQYF
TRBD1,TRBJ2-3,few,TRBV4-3,TGCGCCAGCAGGGCGACAGGGACAGATACGCAGTATTTT,CASRATGTDTQYF
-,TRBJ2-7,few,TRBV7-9,TGTGCCAGCAGCCCACCAGGCAGGGGGGGGTACGAGCAGTACTTC,CASSPPGRGGYEQYF
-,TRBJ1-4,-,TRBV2,TGTGCCAGCAGTGAGGGGGCAACTAATGAAAAACTGTTTTTT,CASSEGATNEKLFF
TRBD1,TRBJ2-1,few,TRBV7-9,TGTGCCAGCAGCTTAACAGGGGGACCGGATAGCTCCTACAATGAGCAGTTCTTC,CASSLTGGPDSSYNEQFF
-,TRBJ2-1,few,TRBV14,TGTGCCAGCAGACCCTCGGGTGCCCCCGTAGTGCAGTTCTTC,CASRPSGAPVVQFF
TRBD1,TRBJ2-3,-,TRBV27,TGTGCCAGCAGTTGGGACAGGGTTGGTACAGATACGCAGTATTTT,CASSWDRVGTDTQYF
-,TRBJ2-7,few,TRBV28,TGTGCCAGCAGCGAGTCAAAGACCTACGAGCAGTACTTC,CASSESKTYEQYF
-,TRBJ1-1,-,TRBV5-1,TGCGCCAGCAGCTTGGGTAGGGCTGCTGAAGCTTTCTTT,CASSLGRAAEAFF
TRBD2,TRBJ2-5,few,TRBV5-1,TGCGCCAGCAGCCCAGTGCTAGCGGGAGAGACCCAGTACTTC,CASSPVLAGETQYF
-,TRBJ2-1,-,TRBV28,TGTGCCAGCAGTGGGGACTCCGGGACAGACAATGAGCAGTTCTTC,CASSGDSGTDNEQFF
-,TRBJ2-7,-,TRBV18,TGTGCCAGCTCACCGCGAGACAGCCTTTACGAGCAGTACTTC,CASSPRDSLYEQYF
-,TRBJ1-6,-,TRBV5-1,TGCGCCAGCAGTTACATTCCGGCTCGGAAGGATTCACCCCTCCACTTT,CASSYIPARKDSPLHF
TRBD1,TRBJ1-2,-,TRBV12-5,TGTGCTAGTGGTTTTGGGACAGGGGGCGCATCTGGCTACACCTTC,CASGFGTGGASGYTF
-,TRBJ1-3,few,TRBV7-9,TGTGCCAGCAGCTTTGACCTACTGGAGAGCTCTGGAAACACCATATATTTT,CASSFDLLESSGNTIYF
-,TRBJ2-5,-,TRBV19,TGTGCCAGTAGTGCGCGAGAGACCCAGTACTTC,CASSARETQYF
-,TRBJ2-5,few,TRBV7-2,TGTGCCAGCAACTCACCGGGACTGAGTTTTGGGACCCAGTACTTC,CASNSPGLSFGTQYF
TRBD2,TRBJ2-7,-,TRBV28,TGTGCCAGCAGTTTAGGCGGTCTAGCGGGAGGTTGGCAGTACTTC,CASSLGGLAGGWQYF
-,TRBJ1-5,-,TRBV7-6,TGTGCCAGCAGCTTTGGCCGGGGAACCGATCAGCCCCAGCATTTT,CASSFGRGTDQPQHF
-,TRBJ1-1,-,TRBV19,TGTGCCAGTAGTGGATTGGGGGCCGCGAACACTGAAGCTTTCTTT,CASSGLGAANTEAFF
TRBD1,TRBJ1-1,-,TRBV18,TGTGCCAGCTCACCACCTACAGGGGCTATGAACACTGAAGCTTTCTTT,CASSPPTGAMNTEAFF
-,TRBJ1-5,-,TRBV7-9,TGTGCCAGCAGCACGCCAGGGGAGAATCAGCCCCAGCATTTT,CASSTPGENQPQHF
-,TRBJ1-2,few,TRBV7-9,TGTGCCAGCAGCTTAGTAGCTGGGAACTATGGCTACACCTTC,CASSLVAGNYGYTF
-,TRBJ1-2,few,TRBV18,TGTGCCAGCTCACGGGGGGCGAAAACTCTTAACTATGGCTACACCTTC,CASSRGAKTLNYGYTF
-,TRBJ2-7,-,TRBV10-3,TGTGCCATCAGTCGGGACGGAGACTACGAGCAGTACTTC,CAISRDGDYEQYF
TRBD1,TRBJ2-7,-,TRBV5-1,TGCGCCAGCAGCTCGGACAGGGGATGGGAGCAGTACTTC,CASSSDRGWEQYF
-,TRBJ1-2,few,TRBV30,TGTGCCTGGAGCCCCGGGGGGGGCGGCTACACCTTC,CAWSPGGGGYTF
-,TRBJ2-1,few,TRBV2,TGTGCCAGCAGCCAAAGGGGGTGGAACAATGAGCAGTTCTTC,CASSQRGWNNEQFF
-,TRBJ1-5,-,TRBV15,TGTGCCACCAGCAGGGGCGGGTCCCGGCCGCCCCAGCATTTT,CATSRGGSRPPQHF
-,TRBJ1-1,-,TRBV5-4,TGTGCCAGCAGCTTGGCCGCAGGACCGATTCGTGTGAACACTGAAGCTTTCTTT,CASSLAAGPIRVNTEAFF
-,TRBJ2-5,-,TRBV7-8,TGTGCCAGCAGCTCCAAGAGGGTAGGGGAGACCCAGTACTTC,CASSSKRVGETQYF
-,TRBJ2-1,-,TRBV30,TGTGCCTGGACAGGATACAATGAGCAGTTCTTC,CAWTGYNEQFF
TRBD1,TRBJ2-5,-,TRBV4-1,TGCGCCAGCAGCCAAGATCCGACAGGGGGCGGAGAGACCCAGTACTTC,CASSQDPTGGGETQYF
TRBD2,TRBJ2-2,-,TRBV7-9,TGTGCCAGCACCGGGTCGGGGACTAGCGGGAGAGCCGGGGAGCTGTTTTTT,CASTGSGTSGRAGELFF
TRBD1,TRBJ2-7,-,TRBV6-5,TGTGCCAGCAGTTACGGGACAGAGAGCTCCTACGAGCAGTACTTC,CASSYGTESSYEQYF
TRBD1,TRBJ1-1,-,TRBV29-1,TGCAGCGTTGATTACAGGGGTTCGGATGAAGCTTTCTTT,CSVDYRGSDEAFF
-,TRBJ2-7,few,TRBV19,TGTGCCAGTAGCGCCTCCGGGACACCTCCCAGCGAGCAGTACTTC,CASSASGTPPSEQYF
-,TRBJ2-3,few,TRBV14,TGTGCCAGCAGTTCGGCAGATACGCAGTATTTT,CASSSADTQYF
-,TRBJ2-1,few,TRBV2,TGTGCCAGCAGTACCCGGGACGGTAGCTCCTACAATGAGCAGTTCTTC,CASSTRDGSSYNEQFF
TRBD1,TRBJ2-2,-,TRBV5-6,TGTGCCAGCAGCTATACCCAGATGGGACAGGGAATCGACACCGGGGAGCTGTTTTTT,CASSYTQMGQGIDTGELFF